This T cell receptor (beta chain) was sequenced in a study of glioma-infiltrating T cells. V lost 1 base to trimming and J lost 1 base; unmatched junction nucleotides: 4. Per the germline V gene, CDR1 is SGHNT and CDR2 is YENEEA. This CDR3 has 16 amino acids. Using RNA template, CDR3s of TCR alpha and beta were amplified with iRepertoire arm-PCR. TCRdb called the multiplex PCR reads again in MiXCR, with one record for every CDR3 protein. The data contain some 99,000 distinct CDR3 sequences, less than 30% of them seen just once; the ten biggest clones take up around 30%. This clonotype was recorded at least ten times.

V is TRBV11-3 and J is TRBJ1-1; 9 nucleotides align to TRBD1. The receptor's source is a human donor with low-grade glioma or glioblastoma, undergoing nonglioma brain surgery, or in good health (not recorded which). Material for sequencing was glioma tissue, nonneoplastic brain tissue, or PBMCs (not recorded which). CDR3 sequence: CASSLVGTGTNTEAFF. The CDR3 DNA follows: TGTGCCAGCAGCTTAGTCGGGACAGGGACGAACACTGAAGCTTTCTTT. The complete variable domain, with remaining parts taken from reference TRBV11-3 and TRBJ1-1, reads EAGVVQSPRYKIIEKKQPVAFWCNPISGHNTLYWYLQNLGQGPELLIRYENEEAVDDSQLPKDRFSAERLKGVDSTLKIQPAELGDSAVYLCASSLVGTGTNTEAFFGQGTRLTVV.